The clone carrying this T cell receptor gamma chain turned up a few times. Its antigen is unknown. These data come from a study of Vδ1+ human thymocytes. RNA was extracted from the cells and then reverse transcribed. The CDR3 regions were amplified by multiplex PCR from V-gene primers to a constant-region primer. TCRdb fed the multiplex PCR reads into CATT to redo clone calling. Found here are 25,000 to 35,000 gamma-chain clones, roughly a fifth of them singletons; the top ten hold 1.5% to 2%. This CDR3 has 11 amino acids. Germline trimming cut 5 bases from V and 11 bases from J; bases unmatched to any gene: 9. CDR1 and CDR2 (germline): GITISATS, ISYDGTV (reference sequence). Study outcomes and limitations: In the thymus, TRG and TRD repertoires looked highly polyclonal with Gaussian CDR3 lengths.

Sequencing used Vdelta1+ gamma-delta thymocytes from the thymus. Subset in this sample: FACS-sorted CD3+ TCRalphabeta- TCRVdelta1+ TCRVdelta2- thymocytes. The clonotype originates from a boy under two years old who had congenital heart surgery. The genes are TRGV9 and TRGJ1 or TRGJ2. The chain's CDR3 is CALWGFLEKLF. The CDR3, as DNA: TGTGCCTTGTGGGGATTTCTGGAGAAACTCTTT.